The 7 T cell receptor beta chains below come from one sample, sequenced in a study of CD8+CD57+ T cells in acquired aplastic anemia (dated by TCRdb to between 2017 and 2018). The data were produced on an Illumina HiSeq 2000. TCR beta VDJ combination and CDR3 sequence profiling used genomic DNA as the template. TCRdb took the public reads, trimmed them with fastp at Q25, ran MiXCR for clone calling and kept in-frame beta chains. Each CDR3 protein appears once, grouped with its most common genes and DNA. The sample table lists tens of thousands of distinct CDR3 sequences, 50% to 55% of them with a count of one. Jointly, the top ten make up approximately 8.3% of the sample. Sequencing input: sorted CD4+, CD8+, or CD8+CD57+ T cells (not recorded which) from PBMCs. Receptor source: a human donor in good health, serving as a control.

V usage is TRBV6-5 and J usage is TRBJ2-7, with D perhaps assigned TRBD1 or TRBD2 (5 bases each). The CDR3 loop spans 14 amino acids. CDR1 and CDR2 from the germline V gene are MNHEY and SVGAGI. The ends were cut back, 2 bases at V and 7 bases at J, with 15 bases in the middle. The CDR3 loop reads CASSYREGKWEQYF. Here the CDR3 DNA reads TGTGCCAGCAGTTACCGAGAGGGGAAATGGGAGCAGTACTTC.

This clonotype was seen ten or more times. The chain carries TRBV4-2 and TRBJ2-1; the D is unclear. Trimming pared 8 bases from V and 0 bases from J, leaving 14 bases between. The CDR3 consists of 15 residues. The V gene's germline CDR1 is LGHNA and CDR2 YNFKEQ. CDR3 sequence reads: CASFLLLSSYNEQFF. CDR3 nucleotides: TGTGCCAGCTTCCTCCTTCTAAGCTCCTACAATGAGCAGTTCTTC.

In its sample, this clonotype was seen a few times. One end of the junction is discordant with germline, which a read error may explain. The chain has TRBV10-3 and TRBJ2-7; D is unclear. CDR1 and CDR2 from the germline V gene are ENHRY and SYGVKD. This CDR3 has 14 amino acids. CDR3 in amino acids: CASSFGLSSYEQYF. For the CDR3, the DNA is TGTGCCAGCAGTTTCGGCCTCAGCTCCTACGAGCAGTACTTC.

This sequence joins TRBV25-1 and TRBJ2-6; the D is unclear. The CDR3 has 16 amino acids. Germline V lookup: CDR1 MGHDK, CDR2 SYGVNS. Between the trimmed V and J ends, which lost 5 bases and 0 bases, there was a span of 11 bases. CDR3 nucleotide sequence: TGTGCCAGCAGTTACACCGGAACCTCTGGGGCCAACGTCCTGACTTTC. Protein sequence: CASSYTGTSGANVLTF.

V usage is TRBV10-2 and J usage is TRBJ2-7, with unresolved D. Germline V gives CDR1 WSHSY, CDR2 SAAADI. This CDR3 contains 13 residues. V was trimmed by 3 bases and J by 1 base, leaving 7 bases between them. The CDR3 DNA reads TGCGCCAGCAGTGAAGGGAAATCCTACGAGCAGTACGTC. Its protein product is CASSEGKSYEQYV.

The chain joins TRBV19 to TRBJ1-1, with 8 bases lining up with TRBD1. There are 14 residues in the CDR3. Germline CDR1 and CDR2: LNHDA and SQIVND (reference sequence). V shed 5 bases and J 5 bases; nucleotides not matched to a gene: 7. The CDR3 spells CASSDAGGMTEAFF. For the CDR3, the DNA is TGTGCCAGTAGTGATGCAGGGGGCATGACTGAAGCTTTCTTT. The full variable domain, completed using reference TRBV19 and TRBJ1-1, is DGGITQSPKYLFRKEGQNVTLSCEQNLNHDAMYWYRQDPGQGLRLIYYSQIVNDFQKGDIAEGYSVSREKKESFPLTVTSAQKNPTAFYLCASSDAGGMTEAFFGQGTRLTVV.

This clonotype was seen ten or more times. This rearrangement joins TRBV5-1 to TRBJ2-2; 8 positions match TRBD2. The ends lost 4 bases at V and 5 bases at J; junction bases unmatched: 10. Per germline, CDR1 SGHRS and CDR2 YFSETQ. The CDR3 contains 16 residues. In DNA, the CDR3 is TGCGCCAGCAGCCTCTTAGCGGGGTCAACTACCGGGGAGCTGTTTTTT. Translated: CASSLLAGSTTGELFF.